The 12 T cell receptor beta chains listed next were all sequenced from one sample in a study of cytomegalovirus exposure and HLA in healthy donors. The method was immunoSEQ multiplex PCR; TCRdb's version includes in-frame clones alone and lacks a portion of them. The sample lists over 110,000 clones, around four fifths occurring once. The sequenced sample consisted of PBMCs. These receptors were taken from a woman in her 30s in good health and CMV-seronegative.

The J gene is TRBJ2-5, the V gene TRBV5-4; D might be TRBD2 (6 bases). The CDR3 extends over 16 amino acids. Germline CDR1 is SGHNT and CDR2 is YYREEE (reference sequence). Trimming took 4 bases from V and 2 from J, leaving 18 bases between them. CDR3 bases: TGTGCCAGCAGCCTCGGGGGATCATCGGGACAAGAGACCCAGTACTTC. Protein: CASSLGGSSGQETQYF.

The chain employs TRBV11-2 and TRBJ1-1, with 7 bases that match TRBD1. J was trimmed by 7 bases and V by 0 bases; bases with no gene match: 5. Germline lookup yields CDR1 SGHAT and CDR2 FQNNGV. The CDR3 is made up of 14 amino acids. The CDR3 nucleotides are TGTGCCAGCAGCTTAGACCGACGGACAGGTGAAGCTTTCTTT. Translating it yields CASSLDRRTGEAFF.

This clone has just a few counts. This chain uses TRBV7-3 with TRBJ2-1, with D possibly matching TRBD1 (6 bases). The length of the CDR3 is 12 residues. Germline assignment: CDR1 SGHTA and CDR2 FQGTGA. V was clipped by 2 bases and J by 10 bases, with 9 bases between them. CDR3 region: CASSLSGTEQFF. The DNA of the CDR3 is TGTGCCAGCAGCTTATCCGGGACAGAGCAGTTCTTC. The full variable domain, rest sourced from reference TRBV7-3 and TRBJ2-1, is GAGVSQTPSNKVTEKGKYVELRCDPISGHTALYWYRQSLGQGPEFLIYFQGTGAADDSGLPNDRFFAVRPEGSVSTLKIQRTERGDSAVYLCASSLSGTEQFFGPGTRLTVL.

The chain combines TRBV19 with TRBJ2-2; D remains unclear. The germline V gene has CDR1 LNHDA and CDR2 SQIVND (reference sequence). Trimming took 5 bases from V and 4 from J, leaving 20 bases between them. The CDR3 loop spans 17 amino acids. The CDR3 region has the DNA TGTGCCAGTAGTGCTCTGGCTAGTAGCATAGGCACCGGGGAGCTGTTTTTT. As protein: CASSALASSIGTGELFF.

The rearrangement joins TRBV6-5 to TRBJ2-7; possible D gene TRBD1, 5 bases. The CDR3 has 15 amino acids. Trimming took 0 bases from V and 2 from J, leaving 11 bases between them. Germline CDR1 MNHEY, CDR2 SVGAGI. The DNA of the CDR3 is TGTGCCAGCAGTTACTCGGGTAGGGGAACCTACGAGCAGTACTTC. Translation: CASSYSGRGTYEQYF.

The V and J genes are TRBV29-1 and TRBJ1-2, with 7 bases matching TRBD1. The CDR3 is made up of 13 amino acids. V shed 5 bases, J shed 2 bases, and the junction held 5 bases outside the gene matches. The germline V gene encodes CDR1 SQVTM and CDR2 ANQGSEA. CDR3 residues: CSVSVTGNYGYTF. The CDR3 nucleotides are TGCAGCGTTTCGGTGACAGGGAACTATGGCTACACCTTC.

The chain couples TRBV4-1 to TRBJ2-5, with D unresolved. This CDR3 is built from 14 residues. V lost 0 bases and J lost 4, with 9 bases in between. Looked up from germline, CDR1 is MGHRA and CDR2 is YSYEKL. CDR3 residues: CASSQDPQRETQYF. CDR3 nucleotides: TGCGCCAGCAGCCAAGATCCACAGAGAGAGACCCAGTACTTC.

The CDR3 protein is CASSREGTDTQYF. Here the CDR3 DNA reads TGTGCCAGCAGCCGCGAGGGCACAGATACGCAGTATTTT. This chain joins TRBV7-2 and TRBJ2-3; no definite D call. V was clipped by 5 bases and J by 1 base, with 7 bases between them. CDR1 SGHTA and CDR2 FQGNSA come from the germline V gene. This CDR3 region has 13 residues.

The chain employs TRBV10-1 and TRBJ1-6; unclear D gene. The germline gives CDR1 WNHNN, CDR2 SYGVQD (reference sequence). The length of the CDR3 is 16 residues. Trimming removed 0 bases at V and 9 bases at J, with 15 bases between. CDR3 amino acids: CASSESEVRLGSPLHF. Written as DNA, the CDR3 is TGCGCCAGCAGTGAGTCTGAGGTTAGGTTGGGTTCACCCCTCCACTTT.

This clone was picked up one time. The gene calls are TRBV5-6 and TRBJ2-7, with TRBD1 matching 10 bases. The CDR3 length is 16 residues. Germline V gene lookup returns CDR1 SGHDT and CDR2 YYEEEE. V lost 3 bases, J lost 3 bases, and 9 bases stayed unmatched. For the CDR3, the DNA is TGTGCCAGCAGCTCAACTCGGGACAGGGGCTTCTACGAGCAGTACTTC. It encodes CASSSTRDRGFYEQYF.

This chain joins TRBV4-3 and TRBJ2-2; 8 positions match TRBD2. Germline V CDR1 and CDR2: LGHNA, YSLEER. The CDR3 sequence is 16 residues long. V was pared by 3 bases and J by 6 bases, with 9 bases of the junction left unmatched. The CDR3 DNA follows: TGCGCCAGCAGCCAGCTCACAGCGGGGGCCCCCGGGGAGCTGTTTTTT. Its protein is CASSQLTAGAPGELFF.

The chain uses TRBV18 and TRBJ2-7, with a weak D call TRBD1 (6 bases). CDR1 and CDR2 (germline): KGHSH, LQKENI. Deletions cut 0 bases from V and 2 bases from J, with 11 bases between. The CDR3 extends over 15 amino acids. As DNA, the CDR3 is TGTGCCAGCTCACCACCCACCCCAGGGGCCTACGAGCAGTACTTC. As protein: CASSPPTPGAYEQYF.